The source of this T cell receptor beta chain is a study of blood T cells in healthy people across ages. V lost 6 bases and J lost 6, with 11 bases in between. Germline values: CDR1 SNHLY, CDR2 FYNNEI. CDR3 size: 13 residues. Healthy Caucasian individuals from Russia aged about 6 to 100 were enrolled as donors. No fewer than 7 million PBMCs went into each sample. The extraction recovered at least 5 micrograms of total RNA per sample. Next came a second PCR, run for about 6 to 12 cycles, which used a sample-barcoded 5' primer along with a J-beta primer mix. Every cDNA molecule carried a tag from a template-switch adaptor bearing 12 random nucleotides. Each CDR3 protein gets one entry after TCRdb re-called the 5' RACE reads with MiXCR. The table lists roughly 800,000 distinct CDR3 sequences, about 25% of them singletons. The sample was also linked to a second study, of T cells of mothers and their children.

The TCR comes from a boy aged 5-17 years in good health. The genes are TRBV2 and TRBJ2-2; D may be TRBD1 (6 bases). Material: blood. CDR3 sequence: CASRDSPAGELFF. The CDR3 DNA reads TGTGCCAGCAGGGACAGCCCGGCCGGGGAGCTGTTTTTT.